Sequencing of this TCR beta chain was carried out in a study of shared clonotypes between healthy human individuals. For the study at large: Donors had three CD4 naive, three CD4 memory, two CD8 naive and one CD8 memory plate apiece. Overall study results and limits: Donor scarcity curtailed the genetic and exposure-history diversity represented herein.

Notes on this clone: What it binds is not known.

The protocol was immunoSEQ multiplex PCR, while the TCRdb copy is restricted to in-frame clones and leaves out a portion. The sample records about 1 million clones, more than 60% being singletons. CD45RA+ naive and CD45RA-negative memory subsets were separated from CD4+ cells. This receptor was identified in a man younger than 35 in good health. The sample consisted of memory CD4+ T cells sorted from blood. Subset of the sample: CD45RA-negative fraction.

The CDR3 nucleotides are TGTGCCAGCAGCTCCCAGCGGGGCCCCTACGAGCAGTACTTC. Translating gives CASSSQRGPYEQYF. The rearrangement uses TRBV7-2 and TRBJ2-7; TRBD2 matches at 7 bases. Germline V gene sequence: CDR1 SGHTA, CDR2 FQGNSA. V trimming: 4 bases; J trimming: 2 bases; junction bases outside the gene matches: 5. The CDR3 length is 14 residues.